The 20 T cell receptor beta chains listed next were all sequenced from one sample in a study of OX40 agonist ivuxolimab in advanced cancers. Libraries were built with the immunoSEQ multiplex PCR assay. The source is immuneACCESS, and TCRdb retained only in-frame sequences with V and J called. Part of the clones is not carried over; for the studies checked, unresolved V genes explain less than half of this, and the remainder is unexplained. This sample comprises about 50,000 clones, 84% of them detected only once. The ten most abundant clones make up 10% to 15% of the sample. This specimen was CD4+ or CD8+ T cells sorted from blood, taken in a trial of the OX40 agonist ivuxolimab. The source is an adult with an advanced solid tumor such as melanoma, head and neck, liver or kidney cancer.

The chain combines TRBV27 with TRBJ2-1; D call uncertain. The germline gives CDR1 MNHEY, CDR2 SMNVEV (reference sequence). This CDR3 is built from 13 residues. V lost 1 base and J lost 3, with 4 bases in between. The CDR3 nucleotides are TGTGCCAGCAGTTTATTGGGCTACAATGAGCAGTTCTTC. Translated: CASSLLGYNEQFF.

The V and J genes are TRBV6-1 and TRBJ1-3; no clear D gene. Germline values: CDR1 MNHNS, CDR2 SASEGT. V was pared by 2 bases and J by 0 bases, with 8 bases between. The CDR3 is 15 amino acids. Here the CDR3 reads CASSETPASGNTIYF. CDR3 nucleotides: TGTGCCAGCAGTGAAACGCCGGCCTCTGGAAACACCATATATTTT.

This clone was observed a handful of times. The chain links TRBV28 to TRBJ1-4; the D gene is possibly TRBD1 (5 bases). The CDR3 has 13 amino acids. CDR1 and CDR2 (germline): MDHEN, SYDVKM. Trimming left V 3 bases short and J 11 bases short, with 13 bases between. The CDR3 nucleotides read TGTGCCAGCAGTTTTCCCAGGGAGGACAAACTGTTTTTT. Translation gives CASSFPREDKLFF.

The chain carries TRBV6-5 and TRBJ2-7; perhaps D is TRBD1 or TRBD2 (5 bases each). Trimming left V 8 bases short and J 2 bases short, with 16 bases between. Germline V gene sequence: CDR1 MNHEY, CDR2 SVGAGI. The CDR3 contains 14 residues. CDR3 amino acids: CASDLDMGPYEQYF. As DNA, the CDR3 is TGTGCCAGCGACCTGGACATGGGACCCTACGAGCAGTACTTC.

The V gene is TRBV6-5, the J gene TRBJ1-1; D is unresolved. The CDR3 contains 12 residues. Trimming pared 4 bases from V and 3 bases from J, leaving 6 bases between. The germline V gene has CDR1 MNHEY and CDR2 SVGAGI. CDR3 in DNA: TGTGCCAGCAGTTCGCGGGACACTGAAGCTTTCTTT. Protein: CASSSRDTEAFF.

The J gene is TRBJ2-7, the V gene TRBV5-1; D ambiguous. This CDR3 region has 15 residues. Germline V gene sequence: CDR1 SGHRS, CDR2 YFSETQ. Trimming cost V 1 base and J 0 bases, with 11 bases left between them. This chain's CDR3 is CASSLSAVSSYEQYF. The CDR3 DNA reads TGCGCCAGCAGCTTGTCCGCGGTCAGCTCCTACGAGCAGTACTTC.

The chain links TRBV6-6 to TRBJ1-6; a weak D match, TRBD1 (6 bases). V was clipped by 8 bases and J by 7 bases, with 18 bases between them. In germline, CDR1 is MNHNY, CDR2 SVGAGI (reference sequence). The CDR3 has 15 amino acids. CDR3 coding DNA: TGTGCCAGCTTGGAAAAACAGGGACTCAATTCACCCCTCCACTTT. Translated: CASLEKQGLNSPLHF.

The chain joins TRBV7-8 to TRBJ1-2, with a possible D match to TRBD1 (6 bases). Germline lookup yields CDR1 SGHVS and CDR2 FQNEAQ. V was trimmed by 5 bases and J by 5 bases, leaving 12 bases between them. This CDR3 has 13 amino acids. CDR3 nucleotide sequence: TGTGCCAGCAGCATTTCAGGGGTGTATGGCTACACCTTC. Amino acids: CASSISGVYGYTF.

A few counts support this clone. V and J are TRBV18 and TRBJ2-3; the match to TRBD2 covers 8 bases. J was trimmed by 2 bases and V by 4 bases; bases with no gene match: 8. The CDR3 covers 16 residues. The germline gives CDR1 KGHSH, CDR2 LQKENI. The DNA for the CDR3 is TGTGCCAGCTCACTCTCCGGCGGGAGGCCCACAGATACGCAGTATTTT. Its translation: CASSLSGGRPTDTQYF.

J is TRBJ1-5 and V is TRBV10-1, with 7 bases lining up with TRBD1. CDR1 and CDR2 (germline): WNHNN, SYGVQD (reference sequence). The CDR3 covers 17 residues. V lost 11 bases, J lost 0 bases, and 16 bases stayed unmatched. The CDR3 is CAPETGCPGRSNQPQHF. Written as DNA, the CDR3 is TGCGCCCCAGAGACAGGGTGCCCCGGCCGTAGCAATCAGCCCCAGCATTTT.

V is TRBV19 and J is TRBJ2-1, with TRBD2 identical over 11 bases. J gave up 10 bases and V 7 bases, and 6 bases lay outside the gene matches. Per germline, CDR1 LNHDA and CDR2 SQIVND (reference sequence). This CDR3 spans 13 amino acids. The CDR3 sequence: CASTGLAGGEQFF. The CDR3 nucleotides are TGTGCCAGTACCGGACTAGCGGGCGGAGAGCAGTTCTTC.

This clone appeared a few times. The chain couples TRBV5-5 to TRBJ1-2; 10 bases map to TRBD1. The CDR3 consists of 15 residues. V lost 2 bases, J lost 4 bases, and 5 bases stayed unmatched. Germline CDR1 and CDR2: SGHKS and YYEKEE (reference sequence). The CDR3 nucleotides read TGTGCCAGCAGCTTCACGAGGACAGGGGGCTATGGCTACACCTTC. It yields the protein CASSFTRTGGYGYTF.

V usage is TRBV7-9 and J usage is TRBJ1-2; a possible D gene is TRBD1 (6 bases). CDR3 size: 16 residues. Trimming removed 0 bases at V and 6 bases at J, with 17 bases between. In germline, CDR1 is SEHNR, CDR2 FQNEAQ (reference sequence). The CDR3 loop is CASSLARAAGENGYTF. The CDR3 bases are TGTGCCAGCAGCTTAGCGCGGGCGGCAGGGGAGAATGGCTACACCTTC.

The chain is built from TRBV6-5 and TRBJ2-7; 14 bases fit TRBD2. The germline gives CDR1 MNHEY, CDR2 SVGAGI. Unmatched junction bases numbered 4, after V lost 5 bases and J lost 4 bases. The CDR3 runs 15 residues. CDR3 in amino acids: CASSRTSGRIYEQYF. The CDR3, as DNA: TGTGCCAGCAGTCGGACTAGCGGGAGGATATACGAGCAGTACTTC.

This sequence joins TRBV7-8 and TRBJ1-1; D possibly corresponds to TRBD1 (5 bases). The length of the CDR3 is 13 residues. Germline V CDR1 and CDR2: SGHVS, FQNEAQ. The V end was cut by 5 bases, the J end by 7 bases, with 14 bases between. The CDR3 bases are TGTGCCAGCAGCGGGACTGGCGCCGGTGAAGCTTTCTTT. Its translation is CASSGTGAGEAFF.

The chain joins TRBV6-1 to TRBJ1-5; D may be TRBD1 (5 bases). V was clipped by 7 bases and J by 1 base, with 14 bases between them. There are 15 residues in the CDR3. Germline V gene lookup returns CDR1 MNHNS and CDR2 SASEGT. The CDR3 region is CASKLDISSNQPQHF. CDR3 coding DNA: TGTGCCAGCAAGCTGGACATATCGAGCAATCAGCCCCAGCATTTT.

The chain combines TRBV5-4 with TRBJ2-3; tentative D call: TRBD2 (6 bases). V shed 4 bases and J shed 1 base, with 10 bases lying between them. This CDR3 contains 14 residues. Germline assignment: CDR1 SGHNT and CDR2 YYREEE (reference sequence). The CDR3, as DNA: TGTGCCAGCAGCCCGGGACTGGGCACAGATACGCAGTATTTT. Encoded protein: CASSPGLGTDTQYF.

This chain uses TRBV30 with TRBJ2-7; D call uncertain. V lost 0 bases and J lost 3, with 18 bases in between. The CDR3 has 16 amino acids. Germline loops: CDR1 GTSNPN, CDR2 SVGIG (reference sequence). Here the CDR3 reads CAWSVPYRGRDYEQYF. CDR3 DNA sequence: TGTGCCTGGAGTGTACCTTATCGTGGCCGCGACTACGAGCAGTACTTC.

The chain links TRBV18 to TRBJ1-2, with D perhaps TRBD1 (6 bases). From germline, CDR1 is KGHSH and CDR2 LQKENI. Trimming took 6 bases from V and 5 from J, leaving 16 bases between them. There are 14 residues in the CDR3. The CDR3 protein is CASSTRGTDYGYTF. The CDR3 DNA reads TGTGCCAGCTCGACAAGGGGGACTGATTATGGCTACACCTTC.

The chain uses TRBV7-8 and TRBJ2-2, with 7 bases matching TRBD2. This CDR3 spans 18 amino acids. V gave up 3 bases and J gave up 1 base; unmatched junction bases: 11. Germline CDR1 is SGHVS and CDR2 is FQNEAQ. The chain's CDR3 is CASSFRLSIAGNTGELFF. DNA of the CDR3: TGTGCCAGCAGCTTTAGGTTGTCAATAGCGGGGAACACCGGGGAGCTGTTTTTT.